The text below deals with one T cell receptor beta chain. This clonotype was found a few times. Which antigen it targets is not known. Within one base of it there is no much larger clone, and no base qualities were kept. Library prep was done by RT-PCR. Sequenced on an Illumina HiSeq 2500. TCRdb's own reprocessing of the public reads used fastp at Q25 and MiXCR and kept productive beta chains. Entries that share a CDR3 protein sequence are merged under the most common genes and DNA. This sample has about 180,000 distinct CDR3 sequences in its table, and about a tenth of those were observed once. Approximately 10% of the sample rests with the top ten. The entry originates in a study of response to subunit inactivated influenza vaccine (dated by TCRdb to the late 2010s). Some background on the complete study: The study used deep quantitative T cell receptor repertoire profiling to track responses to a trivalent subunit inactivated influenza vaccine.

Looking up the germline V gene yields CDR1 ENHRY and CDR2 SYGVKD. There are 12 amino acids in the CDR3, from cysteine to phenylalanine inclusive. Only the CDR3 part of the read is kept: 36 bases, read in frame from the first base. The junction carries 4 bases between V and J, which are trimmed by 2 bases and 5 bases respectively. Broad study findings and their caveats: The authors suggested that each seasonal influenza vaccination may recruit only a limited number of new T cells.

This clonotype was obtained from a man over 45 who received an inactivated influenza vaccine. Donor details come from another sample of the same person, matched by shared clones. The chain employs TRBV10-3 and TRBJ2-1, with the D gene not confidently named. The sample consisted of non-naive T cells sorted from PBMCs, taken on the day of vaccination. The cell subset or site label corresponds to: memory T cell fraction. In nucleotides, the sequence is TGTGCCATCAGTGAGGCAGACAATGAGCAGTTCTTC. This codes for CAISEADNEQFF.